Shown below are 19 T cell receptor beta chains from a single sample sequenced in a study of blood T cell repertoires in COVID-19. The repertoire was sequenced with immunoSEQ multiplex PCR; TCRdb's copy has only in-frame clones and lacks some. The sample consists of over 200,000 clones, 65% to 90% of them appearing once. Sequencing was done on a sample of PBMCs or T cells enriched from blood (not recorded which). Receptors were obtained from a woman aged 50 to 60 with acute COVID-19.

The rearrangement links TRBV6-2 or TRBV6-3 to TRBJ2-6; TRBD1 matches 12 bases. V lost 7 bases to trimming and J lost 4 bases; unmatched junction nucleotides: 8. This CDR3 is built from 17 residues. CDR1 is MNHEY, CDR2 SVGEGT, per germline. CDR3 coding DNA: TGTGCCAGCACCCCGGGACAGGGGGCGTTCGGGGCCAACGTCCTGACTTTC. This gives the protein CASTPGQGAFGANVLTF.

The J gene is TRBJ1-2, the V gene TRBV5-1; 9 nucleotides line up with TRBD1. V was clipped by 2 bases and J by 4 bases; unmatched bases: 3. This CDR3 is 14 amino acids long. The germline gives CDR1 SGHRS, CDR2 YFSETQ. CDR3 nucleotide sequence: TGCGCCAGCAGCTTAGGGACAGGGCTCTATGGCTACACCTTC. Protein: CASSLGTGLYGYTF. The variable domain in full, with the rest retrieved from reference TRBV5-1 and TRBJ1-2, is KAGVTQTPRYLIKTRGQQVTLSCSPISGHRSVSWYQQTPGQGLQFLFEYFSETQRNKGNFPGRFSGRQFSNSRSEMNVSTLELGDSALYLCASSLGTGLYGYTFGSGTRLTVV.

This clone was observed a single time. At the DNA level, this CDR3 is encoded by other sequences in the same sample as well. The rearrangement links TRBV19 to TRBJ2-7; the match to TRBD2 covers 13 bases. J gave up 2 bases and V 5 bases, and 3 bases lay outside the gene matches. CDR3 length: 15 residues. CDR1 and CDR2 (germline): LNHDA, SQIVND (reference sequence). CDR3 in amino acids: CASSPGLAGAYEQYF. CDR3 nucleotides: TGTGCCAGTAGTCCCGGACTAGCGGGGGCCTACGAGCAGTACTTC.

The rearrangement links TRBV9 to TRBJ1-1, with a weak D call TRBD1 (5 bases). CDR3 size: 18 residues. Trimming removed 4 bases from V and 1 base from J, with 23 bases in between. From germline, CDR1 is SGDLS and CDR2 YYNGEE. The CDR3 loop is CASSPPRFNRQQNTEAFF. The CDR3 region has the DNA TGTGCCAGCAGCCCCCCCCGATTCAATAGACAGCAGAACACTGAAGCTTTCTTT.

The chain joins TRBV28 to TRBJ2-1; possibly TRBD2 for D (5 bases). Germline V gene lookup returns CDR1 MDHEN and CDR2 SYDVKM. V shed 4 bases and J shed 8 bases, with 15 bases lying between them. CDR3 length equals 14 residues. The CDR3 protein is CASSSHLAVDEQFF. The CDR3 nucleotides are TGTGCCAGCAGTTCCCACCTAGCTGTCGATGAGCAGTTCTTC.

The chain uses TRBV12-3 or TRBV12-4 and TRBJ1-4; no clear D gene. Trimming took 0 bases from V and 7 from J, leaving 6 bases between them. This CDR3 is 13 amino acids long. The chain's CDR3 is CASSLATGEKLFF. The CDR3 bases are TGTGCCAGCAGTTTAGCAACGGGTGAAAAACTGTTTTTT.

The rearrangement joins TRBV30 to TRBJ2-2; 14 nucleotides line up with TRBD2. The length of the CDR3 is 18 residues. Germline-derived CDR1 and CDR2 are GTSNPN and SVGIG (reference sequence). With 1 base clipped from V and 0 bases from J, the junction kept 4 bases outside the gene matches. CDR3 in amino acids: CAWSAPTSGRANTGELFF. For the CDR3, the DNA is TGTGCCTGGAGTGCTCCGACTAGCGGGAGGGCGAACACCGGGGAGCTGTTTTTT.

This clone came up once. The chain has TRBV4-1 and TRBJ2-1, with TRBD2 matching 12 bases. Germline V lookup: CDR1 MGHRA, CDR2 YSYEKL. The V and J ends lost 1 base and 5 bases, in that order; junction bases with no gene match: 9. The length of the CDR3 is 18 residues. CDR3 residues: CASSQGRLAGGVNNEQFF. The CDR3, as DNA: TGCGCCAGCAGCCAAGGTCGTCTAGCGGGGGGGGTGAACAATGAGCAGTTCTTC.

The rearrangement links TRBV7-9 to TRBJ1-2; perhaps TRBD1 as D (6 bases). V was shortened by 4 bases and J by 3 bases, with 27 bases between the two germline ends. The CDR3 runs 19 residues. Germline V CDR1 and CDR2: SEHNR, FQNEAQ (reference sequence). The CDR3 reads CASSSSLGTEQGLDYGYTF. CDR3 nucleotides: TGTGCCAGCAGCTCAAGTCTTGGCACCGAACAGGGTTTAGACTATGGCTACACCTTC.

The chain couples TRBV19 to TRBJ1-2, with 9 nucleotides matching TRBD1. The CDR3 contains 14 residues. Germline CDR1 is LNHDA and CDR2 is SQIVND (reference sequence). V was pared by 9 bases and J by 4 bases, with 9 bases of the junction left unmatched. The CDR3 DNA sequence: TGTGCCAGACTCGAGACAGGGGGTACCTATGGCTACACCTTC. Amino acid sequence: CARLETGGTYGYTF.

This sequence joins TRBV29-1 and TRBJ2-5, with TRBD1 as a possible D gene (7 bases). V lost 3 bases and J 6 bases, leaving 14 bases between the germline ends. Germline CDR1 reads SQVTM; CDR2 reads ANQGSEA. The CDR3 contains 13 residues. CDR3 amino acids: CSVDAGGTKTQYF. CDR3 in DNA: TGCAGCGTTGACGCAGGGGGGACAAAGACCCAGTACTTC.

Written as DNA, the CDR3 is TGTGCCAGCAGCCTGGGACAGGGGAGACACACCATATATTTT. Translation gives CASSLGQGRHTIYF. This chain connects TRBV7-2 to TRBJ1-3, with TRBD1 matching 10 bases. The ends lost 5 bases at V and 8 bases at J; junction bases unmatched: 6. The CDR3 consists of 14 residues. Germline V gene lookup returns CDR1 SGHTA and CDR2 FQGNSA.

The chain has TRBV6-2 or TRBV6-3 and TRBJ2-7; TRBD1 agrees at 9 bases. There are 15 residues in the CDR3. Germline assignment: CDR1 MNHEY and CDR2 SVGEGT. J lost 3 bases, V lost 6 bases, and 9 bases had no gene match. The CDR3 sequence: CASSRNRGPGYEQYF. The CDR3, as DNA: TGTGCCAGCAGCCGCAACAGGGGGCCGGGCTACGAGCAGTACTTC.

This clone has only one observation. This chain connects TRBV10-3 to TRBJ2-5; 7 nucleotides match TRBD1. The length of the CDR3 is 15 residues. Germline CDR1 reads ENHRY; CDR2 reads SYGVKD. The V segment lost 0 bases and the J segment 0 bases; nucleotides outside the gene matches: 1. The chain's CDR3 is CAISESDRYQETQYF. CDR3 DNA sequence: TGTGCCATCAGTGAGTCGGACAGGTACCAAGAGACCCAGTACTTC.

The chain combines TRBV10-3 with TRBJ2-1; TRBD1 might be the D (5 bases). Germline V gives CDR1 ENHRY, CDR2 SYGVKD. CDR3 length equals 15 residues. Trimming pared 8 bases from V and 8 bases from J, leaving 22 bases between. CDR3 protein: CAISAGAGRGYEQFF. The DNA for the CDR3 is TGTGCCATCTCGGCTGGGGCCGGACGTGGCTATGAGCAGTTCTTC.

The chain combines TRBV5-8 with TRBJ1-5; no clear D gene. V shed 3 bases and J shed 4 bases, with 8 bases lying between them. Germline V gene data show CDR1 as SGHTS and CDR2 as YDEGEE. The CDR3 has 13 residues. CDR3 DNA: TGTGCCAGCAGCTACGCCGGGAATCAGCCCCAGCATTTT. This translates into CASSYAGNQPQHF.

CDR3 region: CASSPQGLSTDTQYF. CDR3 in DNA: TGTGCCAGTAGTCCCCAGGGACTCAGCACAGATACGCAGTATTTT. The J gene is TRBJ2-3, the V gene TRBV19; TRBD2 is a possible D gene (6 bases). The CDR3 covers 15 residues. Germline CDR1 and CDR2: LNHDA and SQIVND (reference sequence). With 5 bases removed from V and 0 bases from J, the gap between germline ends came to 12 bases.

The chain joins TRBV11-3 to TRBJ2-7; 14 bases fit TRBD2. Trimming took 5 bases from V and 4 from J; bases not matched to a gene: 13. In germline, CDR1 is SGHNT, CDR2 YENEEA. This CDR3 is 18 amino acids long. CDR3 sequence: CASSPGGLAGDLPYEQYF. CDR3 bases: TGTGCCAGCAGCCCCGGGGGACTAGCGGGAGATCTCCCTTACGAGCAGTACTTC.

A few counts support this clone. V usage is TRBV19 and J usage is TRBJ1-2; D is possibly TRBD1 (6 bases). V lost 3 bases, J lost 6 bases, and 17 bases lay in between. This CDR3 spans 15 amino acids. Germline CDR1 LNHDA, CDR2 SQIVND (reference sequence). The CDR3 protein is CASSITLRDNHGYTF. CDR3 DNA: TGTGCCAGTAGTATCACCCTCCGGGACAACCATGGCTACACCTTC.